This T cell receptor (beta chain) is from a study of OX40 agonist ivuxolimab in advanced cancers. Study-level results: Dose levels from 0.1 to 3.0 mg/kg saw CD4+ and CD8+ blood T cells expand clonally by week 6. The investigators did not determine what antigen specificity the expanded peripheral T cells had.

The CDR3 totals 14 residues. V was cut by 9 bases and J by 0 bases, with 15 bases left in between. The germline gives CDR1 SGHAT, CDR2 FQNNGV. The repertoire was sequenced with immunoSEQ multiplex PCR; TCRdb's copy has only in-frame clones and lacks some. Among about 68,000 clones listed, around 93% were seen once. Details on this clone: Its target is not known.

The chain carries TRBV11-2 and TRBJ2-7; possible D gene TRBD1, 6 bases. The sample here was CD4+ or CD8+ T cells sorted from blood, taken in a trial of the OX40 agonist ivuxolimab. This TCR was sampled from an adult with an advanced solid tumor such as melanoma, head and neck, liver or kidney cancer. CDR3 in amino acids: CASSRADSSYEQYF. Written as DNA, the CDR3 is TGTGCCAGTTCTAGGGCGGACAGCTCCTACGAGCAGTACTTC.